This passage covers 22 T cell receptor beta chains from one sample sequenced in a study of blood T cell repertoires in COVID-19 (dated by TCRdb to 2020 to 2021). Library construction relied on the immunoSEQ multiplex PCR assay. Drawn from immuneACCESS, this table holds only the in-frame rearrangements with V and J called that TCRdb kept. Clones are partly lost; checked studies trace under half to an unresolved V gene and leave the rest unexplained. This sample comprises 60,000 to 70,000 clones, approximately 86% of them detected only once. Approximately 15% of the sample is taken by the ten largest. The sample was peripheral blood. These receptors originate from a man in his forties with COVID-19, enrolled during active disease.

J is TRBJ2-1 and V is TRBV2, with a weak D call TRBD2 (7 bases). Germline CDR1 is SNHLY and CDR2 is FYNNEI. With 6 bases removed from V and 4 bases from J, the gap between germline ends came to 19 bases. CDR3 size: 16 residues. DNA of the CDR3: TGTGCCAGCAGAAGAACGACGGGGGGCGGGTACAATGAGCAGTTCTTC. This codes for CASRRTTGGGYNEQFF.

The sample holds one count of this clone. This chain uses TRBV5-1 with TRBJ1-6; D gene ambiguous. The length of the CDR3 is 13 residues. With 5 bases removed from V and 13 bases from J, the gap between germline ends came to 16 bases. Germline values: CDR1 SGHRS, CDR2 YFSETQ. The CDR3 spells CASSSDTMSPLHF. In nucleotides, the CDR3 is TGCGCCAGCAGTTCAGACACAATGAGTCCCCTCCACTTT.

This clone was picked up one time. This CDR3 reads CASSQGIAGDTQYF. CDR3 in DNA: TGTGCCAGCAGCCAAGGGATAGCGGGAGATACGCAGTATTTT. The gene calls are TRBV3-1 (or the pseudogene TRBV3-2) and TRBJ2-3; 7 nucleotides align to TRBD2. V shed 1 base, J shed 5 bases, and the junction held 3 bases outside the gene matches. Germline assignment: CDR1 LGHDT and CDR2 YNNKEL (reference sequence). The CDR3 length is 14 residues.

The J gene is TRBJ2-7, the V gene TRBV6-5; 9 bases agree with TRBD1. Per the germline V gene, CDR1 is MNHEY and CDR2 is SVGAGI. Trimming removed 2 bases from V and 2 bases from J; junction bases left unmatched: 4. The CDR3 runs to 15 residues. The CDR3 nucleotides read TGTGCCAGCAGTTACGACCGGGACAGGGCCTACGAGCAGTACTTC. This encodes CASSYDRDRAYEQYF.

This clone was counted only a few times. The limits of the CDR3 on the DNA are not certain, so only TCRdb's listed CDR3 is given. The chain combines TRBV6-2 or TRBV6-3 with TRBJ2-5; the D call TRBD2 from the table was never checked on the DNA. Germline V gives CDR1 MNHEY, CDR2 SVGEGT. Inclusive of both ends, the CDR3 amounts to 13 amino acids. This CDR3 reads CASSVPPAETQYF.

This clone appeared a single time. The rearrangement joins TRBV19 to TRBJ2-1, with 10 positions matching TRBD2. Germline V lookup: CDR1 LNHDA, CDR2 SQIVND (reference sequence). The CDR3 has 15 amino acids. Germline trimming cut 4 bases from V and 7 bases from J; bases unmatched to any gene: 7. CDR3 in amino acids: CASSRSGGDANEQFF. CDR3 DNA: TGTGCCAGTAGTAGAAGCGGGGGGGACGCGAATGAGCAGTTCTTC.

V gene TRBV28 combines with J gene TRBJ1-5; D gene ambiguous. Germline CDR1 and CDR2: MDHEN and SYDVKM. The ends were cut back, 8 bases at V and 1 base at J, with 6 bases in the middle. There are 12 residues in the CDR3. CDR3 sequence (DNA): TGTGCCAGCCACATAAGCAATCAGCCCCAGCATTTT. Translation gives CASHISNQPQHF.

In this sample, this clone turned up a few times. This sequence joins TRBV11-3 and TRBJ2-3, with a weak D call TRBD2 (5 bases). This CDR3 is 14 amino acids long. Trimming removed 3 bases from V and 6 bases from J, with 13 bases in between. Germline V gene sequence: CDR1 SGHNT, CDR2 YENEEA. The CDR3 spells CASSLGGPKDTQYF. CDR3 sequence (DNA): TGTGCCAGCAGCTTGGGCGGGCCCAAGGATACGCAGTATTTT.

The chain combines TRBV7-6 with TRBJ1-3; possible D gene TRBD1, 6 bases. V was shortened by 4 bases and J by 4 bases, with 17 bases between the two germline ends. The CDR3 runs 16 residues. Germline CDR1 and CDR2: SGHVS and FNYEAQ. CDR3: CASSSTLQGGGNTIYF. CDR3 bases: TGTGCCAGCAGCTCCACCCTACAGGGCGGAGGAAACACCATATATTTT.

The rearrangement links TRBV7-9 to TRBJ1-5; no firm D call. CDR1 and CDR2 from the germline V gene are SEHNR and FQNEAQ (reference sequence). V lost 5 bases and J lost 0, with 8 bases in between. There are 14 residues in the CDR3. The CDR3, as DNA: TGTGCCAGCAGCCCGGGTAATAGCAATCAGCCCCAGCATTTT. This gives the protein CASSPGNSNQPQHF.

A few counts support this clone. The rearrangement uses TRBV10-3 and TRBJ2-1; 8 bases map to TRBD2. After removal of 3 bases from V and 4 bases from J, the junction contained 5 bases not matched to a gene. Germline CDR1 and CDR2: ENHRY and SYGVKD. This CDR3 is built from 15 residues. The CDR3 bases are TGTGCCATCAGTGAAGGCGGGGGGTTTTACAATGAGCAGTTCTTC. This encodes CAISEGGGFYNEQFF.

The chain is built from TRBV7-8 and TRBJ2-3; 8 bases agree with TRBD2. This CDR3 region has 16 residues. J gave up 2 bases and V 0 bases, and 4 bases lay outside the gene matches. Germline V CDR1 and CDR2: SGHVS, FQNEAQ. The DNA for the CDR3 is TGTGCCAGCAGCTTAGCGGCGGGGGGTAACACAGATACGCAGTATTTT. Its translation: CASSLAAGGNTDTQYF.

The sample holds a few counts of this clone. This sequence joins TRBV2 and TRBJ1-2; 7 bases map to TRBD1. Looked up from germline, CDR1 is SNHLY and CDR2 is FYNNEI. V lost 7 bases and J lost 2; bases outside the gene matches: 7. The CDR3 is 14 amino acids. The CDR3 spells CASTQQTGNYGYTF. The CDR3 region has the DNA TGTGCCAGCACTCAACAGACAGGGAACTATGGCTACACCTTC. The variable domain in full, completed from reference TRBV2 and TRBJ1-2, reads EPEVTQTPSHQVTQMGQEVILRCVPISNHLYFYWYRQILGQKVEFLVSFYNNEISEKSEIFDDQFSVERPDGSNFTLKIRSTKLEDSAMYFCASTQQTGNYGYTFGSGTRLTVV.

The genes are TRBV12-3 or TRBV12-4 and TRBJ2-1; no clear D gene. Trimming pared 6 bases from V and 4 bases from J, leaving 4 bases between. This CDR3 has 11 amino acids. The CDR3 protein is CASRSYNEQFF. In DNA form, the CDR3 reads TGTGCCAGCAGGTCTTACAATGAGCAGTTCTTC.

This chain links TRBV2 with TRBJ2-3, with 10 nucleotides matching TRBD2. The V gene's germline CDR1 is SNHLY and CDR2 FYNNEI. V shed 3 bases, J shed 9 bases, and the junction held 15 bases outside the gene matches. The CDR3 totals 17 residues. The DNA of the CDR3 is TGTGCCAGCAGTGAGCACCAAGCGGGGGGGAGTGGAGAGACGCAGTATTTT. This codes for CASSEHQAGGSGETQYF.

This clone has only a few counts. The chain employs TRBV28 and TRBJ1-5, with TRBD1 identical over 9 bases. The germline V gene has CDR1 MDHEN and CDR2 SYDVKM. J lost 2 bases, V lost 5 bases, and 4 bases had no gene match. The CDR3 extends over 15 amino acids. This chain's CDR3 is CASSRTGAGNQPQHF. The CDR3 DNA sequence: TGTGCCAGCAGTCGGACAGGGGCAGGCAATCAGCCCCAGCATTTT. The whole variable domain, filled in from reference TRBV28 and TRBJ1-5, reads DVKVTQSSRYLVKRTGEKVFLECVQDMDHENMFWYRQDPGLGLRLIYFSYDVKMKEKGDIPEGYSVSREKKERFSLILESASTNQTSMYLCASSRTGAGNQPQHFGDGTRLSIL.

The chain recombines TRBV7-3 with TRBJ2-3, with 8 bases fitting TRBD2. There are 16 residues in the CDR3. V dropped 2 bases and J dropped 4; count of bases not matched to a gene: 8. Germline CDR1 SGHTA, CDR2 FQGTGA. DNA for the CDR3: TGTGCCAGCAGCTTATTGGGCGGGGGGACTCCAGATACGCAGTATTTT. It yields the protein CASSLLGGGTPDTQYF. The entire variable domain, with the rest obtained from reference TRBV7-3 and TRBJ2-3, is as follows: GAGVSQTPSNKVTEKGKYVELRCDPISGHTALYWYRQSLGQGPEFLIYFQGTGAADDSGLPNDRFFAVRPEGSVSTLKIQRTERGDSAVYLCASSLLGGGTPDTQYFGPGTRLTVL.

The chain is built from TRBV5-4 and TRBJ2-5; D perhaps matches TRBD2 (5 bases). Germline V lookup: CDR1 SGHNT, CDR2 YYREEE (reference sequence). The CDR3 covers 15 residues. The V and J ends lost 2 bases and 4 bases respectively, with 15 bases between them. The CDR3 DNA sequence: TGTGCCAGCAGCTTTGCGAGCGGAACTACAGAGACCCAGTACTTC. Translating gives CASSFASGTTETQYF.

V gene TRBV2 combines with J gene TRBJ1-1; 12 bases agree with TRBD1. Unmatched junction bases numbered 9, after V lost 7 bases and J lost 6 bases. CDR3 length: 15 residues. Germline CDR1 and CDR2: SNHLY and FYNNEI. CDR3 loop: CASNRGQGARAEAFF. CDR3 bases: TGTGCCAGCAATAGGGGACAGGGGGCGCGAGCTGAAGCTTTCTTT.

The chain combines TRBV7-9 with TRBJ1-4; 8 bases line up with TRBD1. The CDR3 loop spans 16 amino acids. J was trimmed by 8 bases and V by 4 bases; bases with no gene match: 12. Germline CDR1 reads SEHNR; CDR2 reads FQNEAQ (reference sequence). The CDR3: CASSSSRGQGVEKLFF. The CDR3 nucleotides are TGTGCCAGCAGCTCCAGTCGCGGACAGGGAGTCGAAAAACTGTTTTTT.

The chain employs TRBV10-3 and TRBJ2-5; D remains unclear. Germline lookup yields CDR1 ENHRY and CDR2 SYGVKD. Between the trimmed V and J ends, which lost 3 bases and 2 bases, there was a span of 13 bases. The CDR3 contains 15 residues. The CDR3, as DNA: TGTGCCATCAGTGACCCCCACAACCCGCAAGAGACCCAGTACTTC. This codes for CAISDPHNPQETQYF.

The chain employs TRBV6-4 and TRBJ2-3; possibly TRBD2 for D (6 bases). This CDR3 has 15 residues. Per germline, CDR1 MRHNA and CDR2 SNTAGT. The V gene lost 3 bases and the J gene lost 4 bases, with 14 bases spanning the gap. The CDR3 region is CASSEGLSEADTQYF. In DNA form, the CDR3 reads TGTGCCAGCAGTGAGGGACTCTCGGAGGCAGATACGCAGTATTTT.